The present entry profiles one T cell receptor (beta chain) with its context. Its cognate antigen is unknown. The data were obtained in a study of T-cell memory formation after mild COVID-19. Barcoded TCR alpha and TCR beta cDNA libraries with UMIs came from 5'RACE using constant-segment primers. Using its own MiXCR run on the 5' RACE reads, TCRdb lists one record per CDR3 protein. The sample includes approximately 350,000 distinct CDR3 sequences, 10% to 15% of them seen just once. This CDR3 comprises 12 residues. The germline gives CDR1 SGHTA, CDR2 FQGNSA. Trimming cost V 3 bases and J 7 bases; bases outside gene matches: 2. General study findings and limits: Unconfirmed was the SARS-CoV-2 specificity of second-wave clones that peaked on day 37.

The TCR comes from a man between 18 and 29 years old who had mild COVID-19 (a few samples of this study predate the infection). Cell type and time point are not known. The gene calls are TRBV7-2 and TRBJ2-7, with 8 bases fitting TRBD2. Sequencing used PBMCs or a T cell subset sorted from them (not recorded which). Here the CDR3 DNA reads TGTGCCAGCAGCTTCGGGGGGGCGGAGCAGTACTTC. Translating it yields CASSFGGAEQYF. The full variable domain, in which reference TRBV7-2 and TRBJ2-7 provide the parts outside the CDR3, is GAGVSQSPSNKVTEKGKDVELRCDPISGHTALYWYRQSLGQGLEFLIYFQGNSAPDKSGLPSDRFSAERTGGSVSTLTIQRTQQEDSAVYLCASSFGGAEQYFGPGTRLTVT.